This T cell receptor (beta chain) appears in the sequencing data of a study of T-cell memory formation after mild COVID-19. Study summary: Clustering of TCRs was largely donor specific.

Overall study findings and caveats: Pre-infection memory carried some responding clones, suggesting that cross-reactive memory joined.

This clonotype was detected ten times or more. Its antigen is currently unknown. Germline is not matched at one junction end, which may reflect a read error. MiXCR was run by TCRdb on the 5' RACE reads, yielding one entry per CDR3 protein. The table has around 200,000 distinct CDR3 sequences, around 26% seen once. Germline V CDR1 and CDR2: MNHEY, SVGAGI. The CDR3 runs to 13 residues. The chain links TRBV6-5 to TRBJ2-7; TRBD1 aligns across 9 bases. The specimen was PBMCs or a T cell subset sorted from them (not recorded which). This TCR was recovered from an adult woman who had mild COVID-19 (a few samples of this study predate the infection). Cell type and time point are not known. DNA of the CDR3: TGCGCCAGCAGCCGGGACAGGGCCTACGAGCAGTACTTC. Translated, it gives CASSRDRAYEQYF.